The sequence of this T cell receptor beta chain was determined in a study of blood T cell repertoires in COVID-19. Background on the study: Sample material is recorded as cDNA or gDNA derived from T cells, B-cell-depleted T cells, or PBMCs.

As handled by the study authors: Scientists estimated how many nucleated cells there were by amplifying reference gene primers. Repertoires were generated with immunoSEQ multiplex PCR, while TCRdb's copy carries only in-frame clones and drops some. D and trimming come from the DNA, and the V and J calls and clone size come from that table. The sample has 190,000 or so clones, approximately 86% seen once. The CDR3 is 14 amino acids. The V gene end was trimmed by 6 bases and the J gene end by 4 bases; junction bases not matched to a gene: 5. CDR1 and CDR2 (germline): SGHDT, YYEEEE. The chain carries TRBV5-6 and TRBJ1-1; TRBD1 matches at 11 bases. This receptor was taken from a man aged 35 to 55 with active or convalescent COVID-19. The sequenced sample was peripheral blood. CDR3 protein: CASTLDRGRTEAFF. As DNA, the CDR3 is TGTGCCAGCACCCTGGACAGGGGGCGCACTGAAGCTTTCTTT. Based on the CDR3 plus reference TRBV5-6 and TRBJ1-1, the full variable domain is DAGVTQSPTHLIKTRGQQVTLRCSPKSGHDTVSWYQQALGQGPQFIFQYYEEEERQRGNFPDRFSGHQFPNYSSELNVNALLLGDSALYLCASTLDRGRTEAFFGQGTRLTVV.